This passage covers 4 T cell receptor beta chains from one sample sequenced in a study of blood T cell repertoires in COVID-19. Sequencing was performed with immunoSEQ multiplex PCR; in TCRdb, only in-frame clones are kept and a portion is missing. The sample includes 25,000 to 35,000 clones, around nine tenths of them seen just once. The sample comprised peripheral blood. The receptors come from a human donor in a cohort sampled during active COVID-19.

The chain combines TRBV5-1 with TRBJ2-2; D gene uncertain. The germline CDR1 and CDR2 sequences are SGHRS and YFSETQ. This CDR3 comprises 17 residues. V lost 2 bases to trimming and J lost 0 bases, with 14 bases between them. The CDR3 nucleotides are TGCGCCAGCAGCTTCTTCGGGTCAGCCTCGAACACCGGGGAGCTGTTTTTT. Protein sequence: CASSFFGSASNTGELFF.

The chain couples TRBV7-2 to TRBJ1-1, with D maybe TRBD1 (6 bases). Germline V gives CDR1 SGHTA, CDR2 FQGNSA. V was pared by 2 bases and J by 5 bases, with 9 bases between. The CDR3 loop spans 13 amino acids. CDR3 in amino acids: CASSLNRDTEAFF. The CDR3 region has the DNA TGTGCCAGCAGCTTAAACAGGGATACTGAAGCTTTCTTT.

V and J are TRBV19 and TRBJ2-4; 11 bases agree with TRBD1. The V gene end was trimmed by 4 bases and the J gene end by 10 bases; junction bases not matched to a gene: 3. Germline V gives CDR1 LNHDA, CDR2 SQIVND (reference sequence). The CDR3 has 13 amino acids. Here the CDR3 reads CASSTGQGAIQYF. The CDR3 DNA sequence: TGTGCCAGTAGTACCGGACAGGGGGCTATTCAGTACTTC.

V gene TRBV10-3 combines with J gene TRBJ1-2, with 7 positions matching TRBD1. V was pared by 10 bases and J by 6 bases, with 11 bases of the junction left unmatched. Germline CDR1 and CDR2: ENHRY and SYGVKD. CDR3 length: 13 residues. The CDR3 bases are TGTGCCAGAAACAGGGGCCCTGATGATGGCTACACCTTC. Its translation: CARNRGPDDGYTF.